This TCR beta chain appears in the sequencing data of a study of blood T cell repertoires in COVID-19. Study overall: Some COVID-19 samples were acute and others convalescent; all came from the United States, Italy and Spain. Sources were T cells, B-cell-depleted T cells, or PBMCs; the material itself was cDNA or gDNA.

V lost 3 bases and J lost 3; bases outside the gene matches: 3. This CDR3 is built from 16 residues. Germline CDR1 SEHNR, CDR2 FQNEAQ (reference sequence). The authors' processing: Nucleated cell counts were estimated from reference gene primer amplification. The repertoire was sequenced with immunoSEQ multiplex PCR; TCRdb's copy has only in-frame clones and lacks some. V, J and clone size are those of that table, while D and trimming were read from the DNA. The sample yields 150,000 or so clones, 88% seen once. The TCR comes from a man aged 60 to 75 with acute or convalescent COVID-19. Sequences were obtained from peripheral blood. The V gene is TRBV7-9, the J gene TRBJ1-5; the match to TRBD1 covers 12 bases. The CDR3 DNA reads as TGTGCCAGCAGCTTGGGACAGGGGGCCCCCAATCAGCCCCAGCATTTT. Protein: CASSLGQGAPNQPQHF.